This T cell receptor beta chain was identified in a study of T cell responses to AZD1222 COVID-19 vaccine. About this clone: Its antigen is as yet unknown.

Here immunoSEQ multiplex PCR was the method, and the copy in TCRdb shows in-frame clones only, minus some. The table lists about 120,000 clones, 92% of them singletons, with under 9% in the top ten. Overall study results and limits: The sample set comprised mostly white British donors with more females, and clonal diversity was possibly underestimated.

The clonotype comes from an adult who received the AZD1222 COVID-19 vaccine. The material sequenced was peripheral blood, taken 28 days after the second AZD1222 dose.

CDR3 DNA sequence: TGTGCCAGCAGCCCGGGACCCGACACGACCCAGCATTTT. Translated: CASSPGPDTTQHF. The rearrangement joins TRBV5-6 to TRBJ1-5; D is possibly TRBD1 (5 bases). This CDR3 spans 13 amino acids. Germline values: CDR1 SGHDT, CDR2 YYEEEE. With 4 bases removed from V and 11 bases from J, the gap between germline ends came to 16 bases.